The 27 T cell receptor beta chains in this list originate from one sample, sequenced in a study of cytomegalovirus exposure and HLA in healthy donors (dated by TCRdb to 2015 to 2018). Library preparation was by the immunoSEQ multiplex PCR assay. For the multiplex PCR, a mixture combining 60 forward primers for TCR Vbeta segments and 13 reverse primers for TCR Jbeta segments was used. This is the immuneACCESS table as TCRdb keeps it, with only in-frame sequences that have V and J called. A part of the clones is gone; compared with another copy, unresolved V genes explain less than half, and the rest is unexplained. Recorded for this sample are 65,000 to 75,000 clones; 74% of them occurred a single time. Jointly, the top ten make up approximately 12% of the sample. Material for sequencing was PBMCs. Source of these receptors: an older woman in good health and CMV-seropositive.

This clone rates as medium-sized. The V call is TRBV7-2, the J call TRBJ1-2; a possible D gene is TRBD1 (5 bases). Per germline, CDR1 SGHTA and CDR2 FQGNSA. The CDR3 contains 17 residues. The V gene lost 5 bases and the J gene lost 0 bases, with 19 bases spanning the gap. DNA of the CDR3: TGTGCCAGCAGCACCGGGGGGGGGTCGAAAGCTAACTATGGCTACACCTTC. Translation gives CASSTGGGSKANYGYTF. Combining the CDR3 with reference TRBV7-2 and TRBJ1-2 gives the whole variable domain GAGVSQSPSNKVTEKGKDVELRCDPISGHTALYWYRQSLGQGLEFLIYFQGNSAPDKSGLPSDRFSAERTGGSVSTLTIQRTQQEDSAVYLCASSTGGGSKANYGYTFGSGTRLTVV.

The gene calls are TRBV18 and TRBJ2-5; D possibly corresponds to TRBD2 (5 bases). V was trimmed by 0 bases and J by 4 bases, leaving 9 bases between them. This CDR3 is built from 14 residues. Germline-derived CDR1 and CDR2 are KGHSH and LQKENI. The CDR3 loop reads CASSPPNGVETQYF. CDR3 nucleotide sequence: TGTGCCAGCTCACCACCGAACGGGGTAGAGACCCAGTACTTC.

This clone was seen a handful of times. The chain uses TRBV7-3 and TRBJ2-3, with D perhaps TRBD2 (5 bases). V dropped 1 base and J dropped 6 bases, with 8 bases sitting between them. The CDR3 totals 13 residues. The V gene's germline CDR1 is SGHTA and CDR2 FQGTGA. In DNA, the CDR3 is TGTGCCAGCAGCTTAAACCCGGGGGATACGCAGTATTTT. Translation gives CASSLNPGDTQYF. Variable domain in full (rest from reference TRBV7-3 and TRBJ2-3): GAGVSQTPSNKVTEKGKYVELRCDPISGHTALYWYRQSLGQGPEFLIYFQGTGAADDSGLPNDRFFAVRPEGSVSTLKIQRTERGDSAVYLCASSLNPGDTQYFGPGTRLTVL.

The chain is built from TRBV5-8 and TRBJ2-7, with D possibly being TRBD1 (5 bases). The CDR3 is 12 amino acids. The germline V gene has CDR1 SGHTS and CDR2 YDEGEE. V shed 9 bases and J shed 0 bases, with 10 bases lying between them. CDR3 coding DNA: TGTGCCACCCGGACAAACTCCTACGAGCAGTACTTC. It yields the protein CATRTNSYEQYF.

The V call is TRBV9, the J call TRBJ1-2; the D is unclear. There are 14 residues in the CDR3. Between the trimmed V and J ends, which lost 0 bases and 8 bases, there was a span of 14 bases. Germline V gene lookup returns CDR1 SGDLS and CDR2 YYNGEE. The CDR3 is CASSVGSQDGGYTF. The CDR3 bases are TGTGCCAGCAGCGTAGGATCCCAGGATGGGGGCTACACCTTC.

The chain has TRBV7-3 and TRBJ2-2, with TRBD1 matching 9 bases. V was clipped by 1 base and J by 5 bases; unmatched bases: 2. Germline assignment: CDR1 SGHTA and CDR2 FQGTGA. This CDR3 comprises 15 residues. Here the CDR3 reads CASSLRGQGTGELFF. CDR3 DNA sequence: TGTGCCAGCAGCTTAAGGGGACAGGGAACCGGGGAGCTGTTTTTT.

This clone was counted between two and nine times. This chain connects TRBV5-1 to TRBJ1-2; D is perhaps TRBD1 (6 bases). The CDR3 extends over 13 amino acids. The germline CDR1 and CDR2 sequences are SGHRS and YFSETQ. Trimming removed 5 bases from V and 3 bases from J, with 11 bases in between. CDR3 DNA: TGCGCCAGCAGTGGGGGCCTGGACTATGGCTACACCTTC. This sequence encodes CASSGGLDYGYTF.

The chain has TRBV6-5 and TRBJ2-1, with TRBD2 as a possible D gene (6 bases). Germline loops: CDR1 MNHEY, CDR2 SVGAGI. V was pared by 0 bases and J by 12 bases, with 15 bases between. The length of the CDR3 is 14 residues. The chain's CDR3 is CASSYSGDSLPQFF. For the CDR3, the DNA is TGTGCCAGCAGTTACTCAGGGGACTCTTTACCGCAGTTCTTC.

This clone was seen ten or more times. This clone may be a read error of a much larger clone one base away. The V and J genes are TRBV7-9 and TRBJ1-2; 7 nucleotides line up with TRBD1. The CDR3 runs to 12 residues. Germline V gene lookup returns CDR1 SEHNR and CDR2 FQNEAQ (reference sequence). CDR3 region: CSSSLRQGGYTF. The CDR3, as DNA: TGTTCCAGCAGTCTCCGACAGGGTGGCTACACCTTC.

The chain joins TRBV20-1 to TRBJ2-1; D uncertain. CDR1 and CDR2 (germline): DFQATT, SNEGSKA (reference sequence). The CDR3 has 11 residues. V dropped 6 bases and J dropped 2 bases, with 5 bases sitting between them. This CDR3 reads CSAQTYNEQFF. In DNA form, the CDR3 reads TGCAGTGCCCAAACCTACAATGAGCAGTTCTTC.

The chain carries TRBV27 and TRBJ2-2; the D gene is possibly TRBD1 (6 bases). With 5 bases removed from V and 2 bases from J, the gap between germline ends came to 21 bases. Germline CDR1 reads MNHEY; CDR2 reads SMNVEV (reference sequence). The length of the CDR3 is 18 residues. The CDR3 loop reads CASSPKILTGRNTGELFF. CDR3 coding DNA: TGTGCCAGCAGTCCCAAGATCCTGACAGGTCGAAACACCGGGGAGCTGTTTTTT.

The chain is built from TRBV4-1 and TRBJ2-5, with 13 nucleotides matching TRBD2. Trimming removed 0 bases from V and 5 bases from J; junction bases left unmatched: 6. The CDR3 covers 17 residues. The germline CDR1 and CDR2 sequences are MGHRA and YSYEKL. CDR3 coding DNA: TGCGCCAGCAGCCAAGATCGGGGACTAGCGGGGTCGGAGACCCAGTACTTC. It specifies CASSQDRGLAGSETQYF.

The gene calls are TRBV14 and TRBJ1-2, with D maybe TRBD1 (5 bases). Trimming took 1 base from V and 8 from J, leaving 11 bases between them. The CDR3 consists of 13 residues. Germline assignment: CDR1 SGHDN and CDR2 FVKESK. For the CDR3, the DNA is TGTGCCAGCAGCCAAGGGGTAGGGGAAGGCTACACCTTC. Encoded protein: CASSQGVGEGYTF.

The table lists this clone with a few counts. The chain combines TRBV28 with TRBJ1-5; TRBD1 matches 8 bases. Germline assignment: CDR1 MDHEN and CDR2 SYDVKM. V trimming: 6 bases; J trimming: 6 bases; junction bases outside the gene matches: 19. The CDR3 totals 18 residues. The CDR3, as DNA: TGTGCCAGCAGCCCCCCAAGCCGTGGACAGGGAGCTGGTCAGCCCCAGCATTTT. This sequence encodes CASSPPSRGQGAGQPQHF.

This chain joins TRBV5-1 and TRBJ2-2, with D unclear. The V gene's germline CDR1 is SGHRS and CDR2 YFSETQ. Trimming stripped 0 bases from V and 6 bases from J, with 12 bases between. The CDR3 loop spans 15 amino acids. CDR3 in amino acids: CASSLASLAAGELFF. The CDR3 DNA reads TGCGCCAGCAGCTTGGCCTCATTAGCTGCCGGGGAGCTGTTTTTT.

The gene calls are TRBV19 and TRBJ1-1, with D uncertain. Germline CDR1 LNHDA, CDR2 SQIVND (reference sequence). V was cut by 10 bases and J by 0 bases, with 18 bases left in between. This CDR3 contains 15 residues. The chain's CDR3 is CATIKFRDMNTEAFF. The CDR3 DNA is TGTGCCACCATCAAATTCAGAGACATGAACACTGAAGCTTTCTTT. Together with reference TRBV19 and TRBJ1-1, the CDR3 gives the full variable domain: DGGITQSPKYLFRKEGQNVTLSCEQNLNHDAMYWYRQDPGQGLRLIYYSQIVNDFQKGDIAEGYSVSREKKESFPLTVTSAQKNPTAFYLCATIKFRDMNTEAFFGQGTRLTVV.

This clone has a single count. V is TRBV19 and J is TRBJ1-2; a possible D gene is TRBD1 (5 bases). Germline CDR1 is LNHDA and CDR2 is SQIVND (reference sequence). Between the trimmed V and J ends, which lost 7 bases and 4 bases, there was a span of 16 bases. CDR3 length: 14 amino acids. This CDR3 is CASNSGGIGYGYTF. Here the CDR3 DNA reads TGTGCCAGTAACTCGGGGGGGATCGGCTATGGCTACACCTTC.

The chain employs TRBV2 and TRBJ2-7, with D tentatively TRBD1 (6 bases). This CDR3 comprises 13 residues. V shed 10 bases and J shed 3 bases, with 16 bases lying between them. The germline gives CDR1 SNHLY, CDR2 FYNNEI. Written as DNA, the CDR3 is TGTGCCACGAAACGGGACACTTACTACGAGCAGTACTTC. This translates into CATKRDTYYEQYF.

The rearrangement uses TRBV30 and TRBJ2-7, with 12 positions matching TRBD2. Germline V CDR1 and CDR2: GTSNPN, SVGIG (reference sequence). The CDR3 runs to 15 residues. Trimming cost V 8 bases and J 3 bases; bases outside gene matches: 11. The CDR3 region has the DNA TGTGCCGGGGTCCGCCGACTAGCGGGAGTCTACGAGCAGTACTTC. Translated: CAGVRRLAGVYEQYF.

The V call is TRBV7-6, the J call TRBJ2-3; 8 bases agree with TRBD2. This CDR3 is 15 amino acids long. The V and J ends lost 2 bases and 4 bases, in that order; junction bases with no gene match: 5. Per germline, CDR1 SGHVS and CDR2 FNYEAQ. CDR3 in amino acids: CASSLMAGGSDTQYF. CDR3 nucleotides: TGTGCCAGCAGCTTAATGGCGGGGGGATCAGATACGCAGTATTTT. Full variable domain (remainder filled in from reference TRBV7-6 and TRBJ2-3): GAGVSQSPRYKVTKRGQDVALRCDPISGHVSLYWYRQALGQGPEFLTYFNYEAQQDKSGLPNDRFSAERPEGSISTLTIQRTEQRDSAMYRCASSLMAGGSDTQYFGPGTRLTVL.

This chain connects TRBV9 to TRBJ1-2; 7 bases fit TRBD1. The CDR3 length is 14 residues. With V trimmed by 5 bases and J by 5 bases, 9 bases remained unmatched. Germline V gene sequence: CDR1 SGDLS, CDR2 YYNGEE. CDR3: CASSPGQASYGYTF. CDR3 nucleotides: TGTGCCAGCAGTCCCGGACAGGCTTCGTATGGCTACACCTTC. Combining the CDR3 with reference TRBV9 and TRBJ1-2 gives the whole variable domain DSGVTQTPKHLITATGQRVTLRCSPRSGDLSVYWYQQSLDQGLQFLIQYYNGEERAKGNILERFSAQQFPDLHSELNLSSLELGDSALYFCASSPGQASYGYTFGSGTRLTVV.

This sequence joins TRBV5-6 and TRBJ2-7; D not certain. CDR3 length equals 14 residues. Trimming removed 0 bases at V and 2 bases at J, with 9 bases between. Germline V lookup: CDR1 SGHDT, CDR2 YYEEEE. As DNA, the CDR3 is TGTGCCAGCAGCTTGGGCCCGCCAGCCTACGAGCAGTACTTC. Protein sequence: CASSLGPPAYEQYF.

The chain carries TRBV7-2 and TRBJ2-1; 10 nucleotides line up with TRBD2. Germline CDR1 is SGHTA and CDR2 is FQGNSA. Trimming took 5 bases from V and 13 from J; bases not matched to a gene: 11. The CDR3 covers 14 residues. This chain's CDR3 is CASSQLGLAVFQFF. CDR3 nucleotide sequence: TGTGCCAGCAGCCAACTCGGACTAGCGGTATTTCAGTTCTTC.

The chain couples TRBV7-2 to TRBJ1-5, with TRBD1 identical over 7 bases. Per the germline V gene, CDR1 is SGHTA and CDR2 is FQGNSA. The CDR3 contains 14 residues. V shed 4 bases and J 4 bases; nucleotides not matched to a gene: 4. The CDR3 is CASSYRQGNQPQHF. The CDR3 DNA reads as TGTGCCAGCAGCTACAGACAGGGAAATCAGCCCCAGCATTTT.

The rearrangement joins TRBV27 to TRBJ2-5, with a possible D match to TRBD2 (5 bases). The V and J ends lost 8 bases and 0 bases respectively, with 16 bases between them. From germline, CDR1 is MNHEY and CDR2 SMNVEV (reference sequence). This CDR3 is built from 15 residues. This chain's CDR3 is CASGPFDGNQETQYF. Here the CDR3 DNA reads TGTGCCAGCGGCCCGTTTGACGGGAACCAAGAGACCCAGTACTTC.

The V gene is TRBV5-8, the J gene TRBJ1-2, with a weak D call TRBD1 (5 bases). This CDR3 is built from 14 residues. Trimming took 0 bases from V and 4 from J, leaving 10 bases between them. CDR1 and CDR2 (germline): SGHTS, YDEGEE. Here the CDR3 DNA reads TGTGCCAGCAGCTTGGGGCAGGGCCTCTATGGCTACACCTTC. Translated, it gives CASSLGQGLYGYTF.

The rearrangement links TRBV9 to TRBJ1-1; D is possibly TRBD1 (6 bases). Trimming pared 5 bases from V and 7 bases from J, leaving 21 bases between. This CDR3 comprises 15 residues. In germline, CDR1 is SGDLS, CDR2 YYNGEE. The CDR3: CASSGGGGGWNEAFF. CDR3 coding DNA: TGTGCCAGCAGTGGCGGGGGGGGCGGATGGAATGAAGCTTTCTTT.